This T cell receptor (beta chain) originates from a study of T cell responses to AZD1222 COVID-19 vaccine. Findings of the study overall: Two doses of AZD1222 preceded a rise in Spike-specific TCR breadth and depth. Sampling that yielded the repertoires occurred only after the peak T cell response. Regions left unmutated in variants are reportedly the target of nearly half of spike-specific TCRs. The donors showed a predominance of white British ancestry and of females, with possible underestimation of clonal diversity.

Germline V gene sequence: CDR1 LGHDT, CDR2 YNNKEL (reference sequence). This CDR3 contains 14 residues. V gave up 3 bases and J gave up 1 base; unmatched junction bases: 2. Method: immunoSEQ multiplex PCR; TCRdb's copy keeps in-frame clones and lacks some. The table includes about 100,000 clones, roughly 89% detected once. Note on this clone: Its target is unknown.

This sample comprised peripheral blood, obtained on day 0 of AZD1222 vaccination. The chain employs TRBV3-1 (or the pseudogene TRBV3-2) and TRBJ1-1, with TRBD1 matching 7 bases. This sequence was found in an adult in good health. The chain's CDR3 is CASSQGQWNTEAFF. In nucleotides, the CDR3 is TGTGCCAGCAGCCAGGGACAGTGGAACACTGAAGCTTTCTTT.